A selection of T cell receptor beta chains follows, all from one sample in a study of cytomegalovirus exposure and HLA in healthy donors. Data came from immunoSEQ multiplex PCR; TCRdb stores just in-frame clones and leaves some out. This sample has about 170,000 clones, with approximately 67% found just once. Sequencing was carried out using PBMCs. These receptors originate from a man between 35 and 55 years old in good health and CMV-seronegative. Each CDR3 is given with its conserved first and last residue. D genes are given only for firm matches. The size field is filled for only some rows; it gives once, few, many or a size class.

V: TRBV6-5
D: .
J: TRBJ2-3
size: few
CDR3: CASNRGAGADTQYF
DNA: TGTGCCAGCAATCGGGGGGCGGGTGCAGATACGCAGTATTTT

V: TRBV5-4
D: TRBD1
J: TRBJ1-4
size: few
CDR3: CASSFWNPGGVLDRIFF
DNA: TGTGCCAGCAGCTTCTGGAACCCAGGGGGCGTTTTAGACCGGATTTTTTTT

V: TRBV11-2
D: TRBD2
J: TRBJ2-7
size: .
CDR3: CASSLLAGGFYEQYF
DNA: TGTGCCAGCAGCTTACTAGCGGGAGGGTTCTACGAGCAGTACTTC

V: TRBV2
D: .
J: TRBJ1-1
size: few
CDR3: CASSVTVGGGTEAFF
DNA: TGTGCCAGCAGTGTGACCGTGGGTGGGGGGACTGAAGCTTTCTTT

V: TRBV6-1
D: TRBD1
J: TRBJ1-2
size: .
CDR3: CASSGRQGERGYGYTF
DNA: TGTGCCAGCAGTGGCCGACAGGGGGAACGGGGCTATGGCTACACCTTC

V: TRBV19
D: .
J: TRBJ1-1
size: .
CDR3: CASSSGGLRTNTEAFF
DNA: TGTGCCAGTAGTAGTGGAGGACTCAGAACGAACACTGAAGCTTTCTTT

V: TRBV28
D: TRBD2
J: TRBJ2-7
size: .
CDR3: CASSGLAGPSSYEQYF
DNA: TGTGCCAGCAGTGGTCTAGCGGGACCGTCTTCCTACGAGCAGTACTTC

V: TRBV7-2
D: .
J: TRBJ2-7
size: few
CDR3: CASLYRVGNEQYF
DNA: TGTGCCAGCCTGTACAGGGTGGGGAACGAGCAGTACTTC

V: TRBV14
D: .
J: TRBJ2-5
size: few
CDR3: CASSQAISLSRETQYF
DNA: TGTGCCAGCAGCCAAGCTATTTCCCTTTCGCGGGAGACCCAGTACTTC

V: TRBV2
D: TRBD1
J: TRBJ1-5
size: .
CDR3: CASSRTGLDQPQHF
DNA: TGTGCCAGCAGTAGGACAGGTCTGGATCAGCCCCAGCATTTT

V: TRBV10-2
D: TRBD2
J: TRBJ2-1
size: few
CDR3: CASGTSGSDNEQFF
DNA: TGCGCCAGCGGAACTAGCGGTTCCGACAATGAGCAGTTCTTC

V: TRBV5-4
D: TRBD2
J: TRBJ2-5
size: .
CDR3: CASSLTSVAETQYF
DNA: TGTGCCAGCAGCTTGACTAGCGTCGCAGAGACCCAGTACTTC

V: TRBV2
D: TRBD1
J: TRBJ2-7
size: .
CDR3: CASSEEQGAGYEQYF
DNA: TGTGCCAGCAGTGAAGAACAGGGGGCTGGCTACGAGCAGTACTTC

V: TRBV15
D: TRBD2
J: TRBJ2-7
size: .
CDR3: CATSREGASGSHEQYF
DNA: TGTGCCACCAGCAGAGAGGGGGCTAGCGGGAGCCACGAGCAGTACTTC

V: TRBV7-9
D: .
J: TRBJ2-2
size: .
CDR3: CSSRQGPTGELFF
DNA: TGTTCCAGCCGTCAGGGCCCAACCGGGGAGCTGTTTTTT

V: TRBV30
D: TRBD1
J: TRBJ2-2
size: .
CDR3: CAWEKGQGVRVELFF
DNA: TGTGCCTGGGAGAAAGGACAGGGCGTTAGGGTGGAGCTGTTTTTT

V: TRBV28
D: .
J: TRBJ2-7
size: .
CDR3: CASSSKDIPSSYEQYF
DNA: TGTGCCAGCAGTTCAAAGGACATCCCGAGCTCCTACGAGCAGTACTTC

V: TRBV6-1
D: .
J: TRBJ2-7
size: few
CDR3: CASSEGRGGGIYEQYF
DNA: TGTGCCAGCAGTGAAGGGCGAGGTGGGGGGATCTACGAGCAGTACTTC

V: TRBV7-9
D: TRBD1
J: TRBJ1-1
size: .
CDR3: CASSPQDRGNTEAFF
DNA: TGTGCCAGCAGCCCTCAGGACAGGGGGAACACTGAAGCTTTCTTT

V: TRBV5-4
D: .
J: TRBJ2-7
size: .
CDR3: CASTRPGGSPSEQYF
DNA: TGTGCCAGCACCCGTCCCGGCGGGTCCCCCTCCGAGCAGTACTTC

V: TRBV5-4
D: TRBD2
J: TRBJ2-1
size: few
CDR3: CASSLLLAGNNEQFF
DNA: TGTGCCAGCAGCTTGTTACTAGCGGGCAACAATGAGCAGTTCTTC

V: TRBV10-2
D: TRBD1
J: TRBJ2-5
size: .
CDR3: CASRPGGTETQYF
DNA: TGCGCCAGTCGCCCAGGGGGCACGGAGACCCAGTACTTC

V: TRBV30
D: .
J: TRBJ2-7
size: .
CDR3: CAWRRGQGLPEQYF
DNA: TGTGCCTGGAGAAGAGGCCAGGGTCTACCCGAGCAGTACTTC

V: TRBV28
D: TRBD2
J: TRBJ2-4
size: few
CDR3: CASSSPRPGGIQYF
DNA: TGTGCCAGCAGTTCCCCCAGACCGGGGGGCATTCAGTACTTC

V: TRBV10-3
D: TRBD1
J: TRBJ1-1
size: .
CDR3: CSSRGPGGDTEAFF
DNA: TGCTCCTCTCGGGGCCCAGGGGGAGATACTGAAGCTTTCTTT

V: TRBV15
D: .
J: TRBJ1-2
size: .
CDR3: CATSRAGGYTF
DNA: TGTGCCACCAGCCGCGCGGGGGGCTACACCTTC

V: TRBV5-6
D: TRBD1
J: TRBJ1-2
size: .
CDR3: CASSRDSYYGYTF
DNA: TGTGCCAGCAGCCGGGACAGCTACTATGGCTACACCTTC

V: TRBV7-9
D: .
J: TRBJ2-7
size: .
CDR3: CASSLVQGFSYEQYF
DNA: TGTGCCAGCAGCTTAGTACAGGGATTTTCCTACGAGCAGTACTTC